A selection of T cell receptor beta chains follows, all from one sample in a study of blood T cells in healthy people across ages. One entry per CDR3 protein, called by TCRdb with MiXCR from the 5' RACE reads. The repertoire holds 600,000 or so distinct CDR3 sequences, with approximately 30% as singletons. The sample comprised blood. The receptor set was obtained from a woman aged 80 or older in good health. CDR3s include the opening cysteine and the closing phenylalanine or tryptophan. The D gene is left open where the match is weak. Some rows mark clone size as missing; the rest say once, few, many or name a class of expanded clone.

d_gene,j_gene,v_gene,abundance,CDR3nt,CDR3aa
NA,TRBJ1-1,TRBV3-1,few,TGTGCCAGCAGCCAACCCTACAACACTGAAGCTTTCTTT,CASSQPYNTEAFF
TRBD1,TRBJ2-6,TRBV6-2/TRBV6-3,NA,TGTGCCACATGCAGACAGGGTCCCTCTGGGGCCAACGTCCTGACTTTC,CATCRQGPSGANVLTF
NA,TRBJ2-4,TRBV6-2/TRBV6-3,many,TGTGCCAGCAGTTACGGGGAGGCCAAAAACATTCAGTACTTC,CASSYGEAKNIQYF
NA,TRBJ1-2,TRBV3-1,NA,TGTGCCAGCAGCCGAGGCCTTGCCCCAAGGGGGATCTTTGGCTACACCTTC,CASSRGLAPRGIFGYTF
NA,TRBJ2-5,TRBV29-1,NA,TGCAGCGTTGCGTTTGGCGAGACCCAGTACTTC,CSVAFGETQYF
TRBD1,TRBJ1-1,TRBV12-3/TRBV12-4,few,TGTGCCAGGAACCTCCTGGGACAGGGCGCTGAAGCTTTCTTT,CARNLLGQGAEAFF
NA,TRBJ2-3,TRBV20-1,few,TGCAGTGCGCCTACCTCTAGCGCAGATACGCAGTATTTT,CSAPTSSADTQYF
TRBD2,TRBJ2-2,TRBV6-1,few,TGTGCCAGCAGTGTTTCTAGCGGGGACACCGGGGAGCTGTTTTTT,CASSVSSGDTGELFF
NA,TRBJ1-2,TRBV7-2,many,TGTGCCAGCAGCTCACACAGGGTTAGCTATGGCTACACCTTC,CASSSHRVSYGYTF
NA,TRBJ2-7,TRBV28,many,TGTGCCAGCAGATCACCGGGACAACTGGGCGAGCAGTACTTC,CASRSPGQLGEQYF
TRBD1,TRBJ1-2,TRBV18,many,TGTGCCAGCTCCCAGGGACAGGGGGCTAGAGACTATGGCTACACCTTC,CASSQGQGARDYGYTF
NA,TRBJ1-4,TRBV6-5,many,TGTGCCAGCAGTTACTCAGGGATTAATGAAAAACTGTTTTTT,CASSYSGINEKLFF
NA,TRBJ2-6,TRBV9,many,TGTGCCAGCAGCGCACAGTCCTCTGGGGCCAACGTCCTGACTTTC,CASSAQSSGANVLTF
NA,TRBJ1-1,TRBV5-1,many,TGCGCCAGCGGCCTTCGAGGGAACACTGAAGCTTTCTTT,CASGLRGNTEAFF
TRBD1,TRBJ2-7,TRBV20-1,few,TGCAGTGCTAGACCCCCGACAGGGTATGAGCAGTACTTC,CSARPPTGYEQYF
NA,TRBJ2-1,TRBV18,NA,TGTGCCAGCTCACCACGACCAAGAGAGACCCAGTTCTTC,CASSPRPRETQFF
NA,TRBJ1-4,TRBV7-8,NA,TGTGTCAGCAGCTTAAGAGAGATGCCTAATGAAAAACTGTTTTTT,CVSSLREMPNEKLFF